The clone carrying this T cell receptor (beta chain) has just a few counts. The sample is drawn from a study of cytomegalovirus exposure and HLA in healthy donors. From germline, CDR1 is SEHNR and CDR2 FQNEAQ (reference sequence). The germline V and J ends were trimmed by 6 bases and 5 bases, with 19 bases remaining between them. This CDR3 is built from 15 residues. TCRdb keeps only in-frame clones here, not all; method: immunoSEQ multiplex PCR. The sample includes 150,000 to 200,000 clones, about 80% of them seen just once. This TCR derives from a man between 18 and 29 years old in good health and CMV-seropositive. The sequenced sample was PBMCs. This sequence joins TRBV7-9 and TRBJ1-2; D is ambiguous. The CDR3 bases are TGTGCCAGCAGTTCCTGGGAGGTGGGCATATATGGCTACACCTTC. It specifies CASSSWEVGIYGYTF. Complete variable domain (other parts from reference TRBV7-9 and TRBJ1-2): DTGVSQNPRHKITKRGQNVTFRCDPISEHNRLYWYRQTLGQGPEFLTYFQNEAQLEKSRLLSDRFSAERPKGSFSTLEIQRTEQGDSAMYLCASSSWEVGIYGYTFGSGTRLTVV.